This T cell receptor (beta chain) was sequenced during a study of identical twins. This clonotype was seen a few times. Trimming pared 4 bases from V and 5 bases from J, leaving 14 bases between. Germline V gene sequence: CDR1 LGHDT, CDR2 YNNKEL (reference sequence). The CDR3 runs to 14 residues. Healthy Caucasian individuals made up all the donors. Template switching added a universal primer site, and cDNA bore unique molecular identifiers. TCRdb used MiXCR to reprocess the 5' RACE reads, holding one entry per CDR3 protein. The sample lists about 340,000 distinct CDR3 sequences, 9% to 15% seen once, with 7.2% in the top ten. This same sample was also part of a study on yellow fever vaccine responses in identical twins.

This rearrangement joins TRBV3-1 to TRBJ1-2; unclear D gene. This receptor was obtained from a woman aged 18-29 years in good health. Sequencing was carried out using CD8+ T cells sorted from blood. CDR3 nucleotide sequence: TGTGCCAGCAGCCGGGAGAGTGAACAGTATGGCTACACCTTC. Its protein product is CASSRESEQYGYTF.